This paragraph covers one TCR beta chain sequence. The data belong to a study of blood T cell repertoires in COVID-19. Clones were sequenced by immunoSEQ multiplex PCR, and TCRdb holds only the in-frame ones, with some missing. The sample lists 350,000 to 450,000 clones, 85% to 90% occurring once. The CDR3 runs to 15 residues. Trimming cost V 1 base and J 4 bases; bases outside gene matches: 4. The germline CDR1 and CDR2 sequences are LGHDT and YNNKEL (reference sequence). The TCR originated in a human donor in a cohort sampled during active COVID-19. V and J are TRBV3-1 (or the pseudogene TRBV3-2) and TRBJ2-5, with TRBD2 matching 9 bases. Material: peripheral blood. CDR3 protein: CASSQVSGSVETQYF. The CDR3 nucleotides read TGTGCCAGCAGCCAAGTTAGCGGGAGCGTAGAGACCCAGTACTTC.